Presented here are 27 T cell receptor beta chains from one specimen sequenced in a study of T-cell reconstitution after alpha-beta-depleted transplantation in children. Unique molecular identifiers were built into the TCRbeta library. TCRdb re-called the PCR reads through MiXCR, storing one row per CDR3 protein. This sample has around 100,000 distinct CDR3 sequences, with approximately 10% found just once. The sequencing here drew on PBMCs, taken before TCRalphabeta/CD19-depleted stem cell transplant. The receptors were sampled from a boy younger than 10 with acute lymphoblastic leukemia, due to receive a stem cell transplant.

This clonotype appeared a few times. The CDR3 DNA sequence: TGCAGTGCTCCCCACGGCTCCTACGAGCAGTACTTC. As protein: CSAPHGSYEQYF. V is TRBV20-1 and J is TRBJ2-7; D gene unclear. The CDR3 totals 12 residues. From germline, CDR1 is DFQATT and CDR2 SNEGSKA (reference sequence). V was shortened by 5 bases and J by 0 bases, with 8 bases between the two germline ends.

This clonotype has a handful of counts. J is TRBJ2-1 and V is TRBV11-2; tentatively, D is TRBD1 (5 bases). Germline CDR1 reads SGHAT; CDR2 reads FQNNGV. V shed 0 bases and J shed 2 bases, with 11 bases lying between them. The CDR3 consists of 16 residues. The CDR3 DNA follows: TGTGCCAGCAGCTTAGAGGCTGGGGCCACCTACAATGAGCAGTTCTTC. This gives the protein CASSLEAGATYNEQFF.

In its sample, this clonotype was seen many times. The chain uses TRBV5-1 and TRBJ2-1, with 14 bases fitting TRBD2. Germline values: CDR1 SGHRS, CDR2 YFSETQ. The CDR3 is made up of 16 amino acids. V lost 2 bases to trimming and J lost 7 bases; unmatched junction nucleotides: 5. CDR3 amino acids: CASSLRTSGRKNEQFF. The CDR3 DNA follows: TGCGCCAGCAGCTTAAGGACTAGCGGGAGGAAAAATGAGCAGTTCTTC. Full variable domain (rest looked up from reference TRBV5-1 and TRBJ2-1): KAGVTQTPRYLIKTRGQQVTLSCSPISGHRSVSWYQQTPGQGLQFLFEYFSETQRNKGNFPGRFSGRQFSNSRSEMNVSTLELGDSALYLCASSLRTSGRKNEQFFGPGTRLTVL.

This clonotype has more than one count but fewer than ten. The rearrangement joins TRBV7-9 to TRBJ1-2; no reliable D call. Germline CDR1 and CDR2: SEHNR and FQNEAQ (reference sequence). V gave up 2 bases and J gave up 8 bases, with 9 bases separating them. This CDR3 is 12 amino acids long. The CDR3 protein is CASSLWGYGYTF. The CDR3 DNA is TGTGCCAGCAGCTTATGGGGATACGGCTACACCTTC.

This chain links TRBV7-9 with TRBJ2-3; D not certain. Trimming took 0 bases from V and 2 from J, leaving 9 bases between them. Germline CDR1 reads SEHNR; CDR2 reads FQNEAQ (reference sequence). This CDR3 comprises 15 residues. CDR3 DNA: TGTGCCAGCAGCTTAGCGCTCCCGTCCACAGATACGCAGTATTTT. It codes for CASSLALPSTDTQYF.

The chain employs TRBV19 and TRBJ2-1, with 9 bases matching TRBD2. Germline CDR1 LNHDA, CDR2 SQIVND (reference sequence). Losses at the gene ends were 6 bases for V and 1 base for J; bases not matched to a gene: 7. The CDR3 covers 16 residues. The CDR3 sequence: CASSDSGRASYNEQFF. The CDR3 DNA reads TGTGCCAGTAGCGATAGCGGGAGAGCGTCCTACAATGAGCAGTTCTTC.

This clonotype was observed a few times. The chain combines TRBV27 with TRBJ2-1; maybe TRBD2 (6 bases). The ends were cut back, 4 bases at V and 11 bases at J, with 18 bases in the middle. Germline CDR1 and CDR2: MNHEY and SMNVEV (reference sequence). The CDR3 loop spans 14 amino acids. CDR3 protein: CASSSRIGGTQQFF. The CDR3 region has the DNA TGTGCCAGCAGTTCAAGGATTGGGGGGACGCAGCAGTTCTTC.

The chain has TRBV10-1 and TRBJ2-2; D not certain. The germline CDR1 and CDR2 sequences are WNHNN and SYGVQD (reference sequence). The CDR3 is 13 amino acids. The ends were cut back, 6 bases at V and 7 bases at J, with 12 bases in the middle. The CDR3 sequence: CASRSHGSGELFF. DNA of the CDR3: TGCGCCAGCAGGTCCCACGGTAGCGGGGAGCTGTTTTTT.

This clonotype was seen at least ten times. The chain joins TRBV12-3 or TRBV12-4 to TRBJ1-1, with D perhaps TRBD1 (5 bases). There are 15 residues in the CDR3. V lost 5 bases, J lost 0 bases, and 13 bases lay in between. The CDR3 spells CASSRFDSLNTEAFF. In DNA form, the CDR3 reads TGTGCCAGCAGTCGTTTCGACAGTTTGAACACTGAAGCTTTCTTT.

This chain uses TRBV27 with TRBJ2-1, with 7 bases that match TRBD2. The CDR3 loop spans 14 amino acids. CDR1 MNHEY and CDR2 SMNVEV come from the germline V gene (reference sequence). Unmatched junction bases numbered 13, after V lost 10 bases and J lost 7 bases. CDR3 sequence: CATWEVGRENEQFF. DNA of the CDR3: TGTGCCACCTGGGAGGTGGGGCGGGAGAATGAGCAGTTCTTC.

This clonotype was counted ten times or more. The V call is TRBV6-1, the J call TRBJ2-2; possibly TRBD2 for D (5 bases). V was cut by 5 bases and J by 1 base, with 8 bases left in between. The CDR3 has 14 amino acids. Germline V lookup: CDR1 MNHNS, CDR2 SASEGT. CDR3 sequence (DNA): TGTGCCAGCAGTAGGACTGGGAACACCGGGGAGCTGTTTTTT. It translates to CASSRTGNTGELFF.

This clonotype was seen repeatedly, ten times or more. The rearrangement links TRBV2 to TRBJ2-1, with D tentatively TRBD2 (5 bases). Germline values: CDR1 SNHLY, CDR2 FYNNEI. Trimming left V 8 bases short and J 6 bases short, with 20 bases between. CDR3 size: 15 residues. CDR3 amino acids: CASSIGPGLGNEQFF. In nucleotides, the CDR3 is TGTGCCAGCTCAATAGGGCCTGGACTGGGCAATGAGCAGTTCTTC.

DNA for the CDR3: TGTGCCAGCAGTCTTTCGACGGGCGAAGCTTTCTTT. Translation: CASSLSTGEAFF. This rearrangement joins TRBV27 to TRBJ1-1; D remains ambiguous. CDR1 and CDR2 (germline): MNHEY, SMNVEV (reference sequence). Trimming pared 5 bases from V and 8 bases from J, leaving 12 bases between. The CDR3 length is 12 residues.

This clonotype was counted between two and nine times. CDR3 bases: TGCGCCAGCAGCCCAAGGGACCCCGAGCAGTTCTTC. It yields the protein CASSPRDPEQFF. V is TRBV5-1 and J is TRBJ2-1; TRBD1 or TRBD2 may be the D gene (5 bases each). Germline V lookup: CDR1 SGHRS, CDR2 YFSETQ. Trimming pared 4 bases from V and 10 bases from J, leaving 12 bases between. This CDR3 comprises 12 residues. The full variable domain, rest sourced from reference TRBV5-1 and TRBJ2-1, is KAGVTQTPRYLIKTRGQQVTLSCSPISGHRSVSWYQQTPGQGLQFLFEYFSETQRNKGNFPGRFSGRQFSNSRSEMNVSTLELGDSALYLCASSPRDPEQFFGPGTRLTVL.

Many counts were recorded for this clonotype. The chain is built from TRBV7-9 and TRBJ1-4; no reliable D call. Germline V CDR1 and CDR2: SEHNR, FQNEAQ (reference sequence). The V and J ends lost 4 bases and 4 bases respectively, with 10 bases between them. The CDR3 consists of 14 residues. CDR3 region: CASSSGNGNEKLFF. The CDR3 nucleotides are TGTGCCAGCAGCTCCGGGAACGGTAATGAAAAACTGTTTTTT.

The rearrangement links TRBV20-1 to TRBJ2-5; D gene uncertain. The germline V and J ends were trimmed by 2 bases and 4 bases, with 8 bases remaining between them. The CDR3 consists of 12 residues. In germline, CDR1 is DFQATT, CDR2 SNEGSKA (reference sequence). The CDR3 is CSARSWGETQYF. The CDR3 bases are TGCAGTGCTAGAAGCTGGGGAGAGACCCAGTACTTC.

This clonotype was counted many times. The chain is built from TRBV6-1 and TRBJ1-2; D is unresolved. The V end lost 4 bases, the J end lost 2 bases, and 8 bases lay between the germline ends. CDR3 size: 13 residues. Germline V gene lookup returns CDR1 MNHNS and CDR2 SASEGT. CDR3 amino acids: CASSGLQNYGYTF. The CDR3 bases are TGTGCCAGCAGTGGACTTCAGAACTATGGCTACACCTTC.

This clonotype was found a few times. The V and J genes are TRBV12-3 or TRBV12-4 and TRBJ1-6; D is undetermined. There are 14 residues in the CDR3. V lost 5 bases to trimming and J lost 8 bases, with 13 bases between them. The CDR3 DNA follows: TGTGCCAGCAGTCAAAACTCCGGGGATTCACCCCTCCACTTT. The encoded protein is CASSQNSGDSPLHF.

The gene calls are TRBV7-3 and TRBJ2-2; 8 nucleotides align to TRBD2. In germline, CDR1 is SGHTA, CDR2 FQGTGA. The junction had 8 bases not matched to a gene; V was cut back by 11 bases and J by 6 bases. This CDR3 is built from 13 residues. CDR3: CAGRLARAGELFF. CDR3 nucleotides: TGTGCCGGCCGACTAGCGAGGGCCGGGGAGCTGTTTTTT.

This clonotype appeared many times. The V gene is TRBV5-1, the J gene TRBJ2-7; D perhaps matches TRBD2 (6 bases). The V end was cut by 7 bases, the J end by 1 base, with 18 bases between. Germline-derived CDR1 and CDR2 are SGHRS and YFSETQ. CDR3 length: 15 residues. The CDR3 region has the DNA TGCGCCAGCGGGGCCGGGGGTGGGTATTCCTACGAGCAGTACTTC. Translated, it gives CASGAGGGYSYEQYF.

This clonotype was seen a handful of times. The chain uses TRBV5-1 and TRBJ2-3; perhaps TRBD2 as D (6 bases). Germline V lookup: CDR1 SGHRS, CDR2 YFSETQ. With 2 bases removed from V and 0 bases from J, the gap between germline ends came to 25 bases. The CDR3 spans 20 residues. The CDR3 DNA reads as TGCGCCAGCAGCTTCACTAGCCTCGTCGGGGGTTCGGCGAGCACAGATACGCAGTATTTT. Its translation: CASSFTSLVGGSASTDTQYF. The full variable domain, rest sourced from reference TRBV5-1 and TRBJ2-3, is KAGVTQTPRYLIKTRGQQVTLSCSPISGHRSVSWYQQTPGQGLQFLFEYFSETQRNKGNFPGRFSGRQFSNSRSEMNVSTLELGDSALYLCASSFTSLVGGSASTDTQYFGPGTRLTVL.

The chain has TRBV12-3 or TRBV12-4 and TRBJ2-1; no definite D call. CDR3 size: 15 residues. The germline V and J ends were trimmed by 3 bases and 8 bases, with 17 bases remaining between them. The CDR3 is CASSLWGRMGDEQFF. For the CDR3, the DNA is TGTGCCAGCAGTTTGTGGGGTAGGATGGGTGATGAGCAGTTCTTC.

The V and J genes are TRBV5-1 and TRBJ2-3, with TRBD2 identical over 9 bases. The V and J ends lost 6 bases and 3 bases, in that order; junction bases with no gene match: 8. Germline values: CDR1 SGHRS, CDR2 YFSETQ. The CDR3 is 15 amino acids. The CDR3 sequence: CASTLLAGRTDTQYF. The CDR3 DNA follows: TGCGCCAGCACCCTTCTAGCGGGAAGGACAGATACGCAGTATTTT.

This clonotype was counted ten times or more. This chain uses TRBV30 with TRBJ2-7; 7 nucleotides match TRBD2. The germline CDR1 and CDR2 sequences are GTSNPN and SVGIG (reference sequence). The CDR3 covers 13 residues. V lost 2 bases to trimming and J lost 2 bases; unmatched junction nucleotides: 3. CDR3 nucleotides: TGTGCCTGGAGTAAGGGAGGGCCCTACGAGCAGTACTTC. Translated: CAWSKGGPYEQYF.

The chain joins TRBV7-9 to TRBJ2-7; 8 bases line up with TRBD2. J gave up 3 bases and V 2 bases, and 9 bases lay outside the gene matches. The CDR3 has 16 residues. The germline V gene encodes CDR1 SEHNR and CDR2 FQNEAQ (reference sequence). The CDR3, as DNA: TGTGCCAGCAGCTTAACGGGGACTAGGGCGGTCTACGAGCAGTACTTC. It specifies CASSLTGTRAVYEQYF.

This clonotype was recorded at least ten times. V gene TRBV20-1 combines with J gene TRBJ2-2, with 8 bases lining up with TRBD2. V lost 0 bases to trimming and J lost 2 bases; unmatched junction nucleotides: 11. Germline CDR1 and CDR2: DFQATT and SNEGSKA (reference sequence). The CDR3 contains 18 residues. CDR3 bases: TGCAGTGCTAGAGAAAGTCGGGGCGGGAGGCCAAACACCGGGGAGCTGTTTTTT. It specifies CSARESRGGRPNTGELFF.

This clonotype turned up a few times. This chain joins TRBV5-1 and TRBJ1-2, with 9 bases fitting TRBD1. The CDR3 spans 19 residues. Trimming at V came to 2 bases and at J to 4 bases, leaving 18 bases not matched to a gene. Germline V gene data show CDR1 as SGHRS and CDR2 as YFSETQ. The CDR3 loop reads CASSFLPGQGTEGSYGYTF. In DNA form, the CDR3 reads TGCGCCAGCAGCTTTCTCCCGGGACAGGGCACCGAAGGATCCTATGGCTACACCTTC.